The sequence of this TCR beta chain was determined in a study of vaccination and CD4 T cells after COVID-19. Study in general: Stimulation of cells relied on overlapping spike peptides derived from SARS-CoV-2, HCoV-NL63, HCoV-OC43 and HCoV-229E. Control wells got either CEFX epitopes, HIV-1 Nef peptides, or no peptide at all. General study findings and limits: This study had few convalescent patients and no early post-infection samples.

This clonotype has just a few counts. Its target is not known. Sequencing of cultured CD4+ T cell DNA used the Oncomine TCR Beta short-read assay. Using the QIAamp micro DNA kit, genomic DNA was extracted from the CD4+ T cells that had been cultured. TCRdb re-called the PCR reads with MiXCR, one entry per CDR3 protein. The sample has approximately 9,000 distinct CDR3 sequences; about 35% are singletons. Treatment specified: roughly 10-day PBMC culture with coronavirus spike peptide pools or control peptides (ViraFEST assay). Collection of the unexposed donor's CD4+ T cells took place before the COVID-19 pandemic (2011-2018). CDR1 is DFQATT and CDR2 is SNEGSKA in the germline V gene (reference sequence). The CDR3 covers 13 residues. With 3 bases removed from V and 3 bases from J, the gap between germline ends came to 12 bases.

Material: CD4+ T cells from blood, cultured in vitro. The TCR comes from a human donor in good health. The chain is built from TRBV20-1 and TRBJ2-7; D gene ambiguous. CDR3 sequence (DNA): TGCAGTGCTAGGTCGTCCGTGTACTACGAGCAGTACTTC. This gives the protein CSARSSVYYEQYF.